The 30 T cell receptor beta chains given below trace back to one sample, sequenced in a study of early T cells in non-severe SARS-CoV-2 infection. Using its own MiXCR run on the 5' RACE reads, TCRdb lists one record per CDR3 protein. The sample consists of tens of thousands of distinct CDR3 sequences, about 5.9% of them appearing once. The sequencing sample was made of whole blood. The receptors originated from an adult who was a healthcare worker with PCR-confirmed SARS-CoV-2 infection or an uninfected control (not recorded which).

V is TRBV7-2 and J is TRBJ1-6; D is unclear. From germline, CDR1 is SGHTA and CDR2 FQGNSA. Trimming stripped 5 bases from V and 4 bases from J, with 18 bases between. This CDR3 is built from 17 residues. The DNA of the CDR3 is TGTGCCAGCAGCCTAGGAGGTGTCGGATCATATAATTCACCCCTCCACTTT. Translation gives CASSLGGVGSYNSPLHF. Variable domain in full (rest from reference TRBV7-2 and TRBJ1-6): GAGVSQSPSNKVTEKGKDVELRCDPISGHTALYWYRQSLGQGLEFLIYFQGNSAPDKSGLPSDRFSAERTGGSVSTLTIQRTQQEDSAVYLCASSLGGVGSYNSPLHFGNGTRLTVT.

The chain is built from TRBV5-5 and TRBJ2-3; D call uncertain. V lost 1 base and J lost 2, with 2 bases in between. The CDR3 contains 12 residues. CDR1 is SGHKS and CDR2 is YYEKEE in the germline V gene (reference sequence). The CDR3 DNA reads TGTGCCAGCAGCTTGAACACAGATACGCAGTATTTT. It yields the protein CASSLNTDTQYF.

A few counts support this clonotype. V is TRBV11-3 and J is TRBJ2-7; D is possibly TRBD2 (6 bases). Trimming stripped 1 base from V and 2 bases from J, with 12 bases between. Germline loops: CDR1 SGHNT, CDR2 YENEEA. This CDR3 is built from 15 residues. CDR3 nucleotides: TGTGCCAGCAGCTTAGGCGGGGTTATCACCTACGAGCAGTACTTC. It codes for CASSLGGVITYEQYF.

This clonotype was seen ten or more times. The chain couples TRBV20-1 to TRBJ2-5; 7 bases match TRBD2. V lost 5 bases and J lost 2; bases outside the gene matches: 11. Looked up from germline, CDR1 is DFQATT and CDR2 is SNEGSKA (reference sequence). There are 15 residues in the CDR3. Here the CDR3 reads CSAYSGNAPQETQYF. Written as DNA, the CDR3 is TGCAGTGCTTACAGCGGGAATGCCCCACAAGAGACCCAGTACTTC.

This clonotype was observed at least ten times. The V gene is TRBV7-9, the J gene TRBJ2-2, with 11 bases that match TRBD2. Germline-derived CDR1 and CDR2 are SEHNR and FQNEAQ (reference sequence). V shed 4 bases and J 0 bases; nucleotides not matched to a gene: 7. This CDR3 contains 18 residues. This CDR3 is CASSSDAGLAANTGELFF. The CDR3 nucleotides are TGTGCCAGCAGCTCAGACGCGGGACTAGCGGCGAACACCGGGGAGCTGTTTTTT.

In this sample, this clonotype turned up many times. The chain has TRBV15 and TRBJ1-6; TRBD1 is a possible D gene (6 bases). Between the trimmed V and J ends, which lost 7 bases and 8 bases, there was a span of 12 bases. The CDR3 contains 13 residues. In germline, CDR1 is LNHNV, CDR2 YYDKDF (reference sequence). This chain's CDR3 is CATKTPGDSPLHF. DNA for the CDR3: TGTGCCACCAAAACTCCAGGGGATTCACCCCTCCACTTT.

The table lists this clonotype with many counts. This sequence joins TRBV27 and TRBJ2-1, with a possible D match to TRBD2 (7 bases). The V gene's germline CDR1 is MNHEY and CDR2 SMNVEV (reference sequence). CDR3 length: 13 amino acids. Trimming took off 9 bases at V and 6 bases at J, with 15 bases between the two ends. The CDR3 spells CASAQGGANEQFF. In DNA form, the CDR3 reads TGTGCCAGTGCACAGGGAGGGGCCAATGAGCAGTTCTTC.

This clonotype was detected many times. The chain links TRBV19 to TRBJ2-3; possible D gene TRBD1, 8 bases. CDR1 is LNHDA and CDR2 is SQIVND in the germline V gene (reference sequence). This CDR3 spans 16 amino acids. V lost 4 bases and J 5 bases, leaving 19 bases between the germline ends. The CDR3 nucleotides read TGTGCCAGTAGTAACCCCGGACAGGGAGGGAGAGATACGCAGTATTTT. This codes for CASSNPGQGGRDTQYF.

This clonotype showed up many times. The gene calls are TRBV5-5 and TRBJ1-5, with a weak D call TRBD1 (5 bases). The germline V and J ends were trimmed by 2 bases and 2 bases, with 8 bases remaining between them. This CDR3 is built from 14 residues. CDR1 and CDR2 (germline): SGHKS, YYEKEE (reference sequence). CDR3 loop: CASSLIGGNQPQHF. CDR3 sequence (DNA): TGTGCCAGCAGCTTAATAGGGGGCAATCAGCCCCAGCATTTT.

The table lists this clonotype with a few counts. CDR3 loop: CASSKSIRLPGQGENEQFF. DNA of the CDR3: TGTGCCAGCAGCAAATCAATTAGGCTACCGGGACAGGGGGAAAATGAGCAGTTCTTC. This sequence joins TRBV21-1 and TRBJ2-1; the table's D gene call, TRBD1, was not cross checked with the DNA. TRBV21-1 is termed a pseudogene. The CDR3 is made up of 19 amino acids.

The sample holds many counts of this clonotype. V usage is TRBV20-1 and J usage is TRBJ1-3; no firm D call. Per the germline V gene, CDR1 is DFQATT and CDR2 is SNEGSKA (reference sequence). The CDR3 sequence is 16 residues long. The germline V and J ends were trimmed by 0 bases and 0 bases, with 12 bases remaining between them. CDR3 amino acids: CSARDPSLPSGNTIYF. The CDR3 nucleotides read TGCAGTGCTAGAGATCCTTCTTTGCCCTCTGGAAACACCATATATTTT.

At least ten counts were recorded for this clonotype. V gene TRBV5-6 combines with J gene TRBJ2-1; 9 bases are a match to TRBD2. CDR1 is SGHDT, CDR2 YYEEEE, per germline. The V gene end was trimmed by 4 bases and the J gene end by 0 bases; junction bases not matched to a gene: 14. This CDR3 has 19 amino acids. In DNA, the CDR3 is TGTGCCAGCAGCGGAGCTAGCGGGGTGGTGCCCAGCTCCTACAATGAGCAGTTCTTC. Its protein product is CASSGASGVVPSSYNEQFF.

This chain connects TRBV5-4 to TRBJ2-2; the D is unclear. Trimming cost V 4 bases and J 5 bases, with 12 bases left between them. From germline, CDR1 is SGHNT and CDR2 YYREEE (reference sequence). This CDR3 contains 14 residues. In nucleotides, the CDR3 is TGTGCCAGCAGCCCCCTTCAAGGGACCGGGGAGCTGTTTTTT. Its translation: CASSPLQGTGELFF.

The sample holds many counts of this clonotype. The chain employs TRBV6-2 or TRBV6-3 and TRBJ2-7; D is possibly TRBD1 (5 bases). Between the trimmed V and J ends, which lost 4 bases and 0 bases, there was a span of 10 bases. Germline CDR1 and CDR2: MNHEY and SVGEGT. This CDR3 has 14 amino acids. CDR3 in DNA: TGTGCCAGCAGTTTCCTCGACAGCTCCTACGAGCAGTACTTC. Translating gives CASSFLDSSYEQYF.

This clonotype showed up many times. The rearrangement links TRBV11-2 to TRBJ2-2; D uncertain. Germline V lookup: CDR1 SGHAT, CDR2 FQNNGV. The germline V and J ends were trimmed by 7 bases and 7 bases, with 10 bases remaining between them. The CDR3 runs to 12 residues. The CDR3 sequence: CASIGVDGELFF. The CDR3 coding sequence is TGTGCCAGCATTGGTGTGGACGGGGAGCTGTTTTTT.

There are many counts of this clonotype. J is TRBJ1-2 and V is TRBV20-1; D possibly corresponds to TRBD1 (6 bases). The germline V and J ends were trimmed by 6 bases and 0 bases, with 23 bases remaining between them. The CDR3 totals 17 residues. CDR1 and CDR2 (germline): DFQATT, SNEGSKA (reference sequence). The CDR3 DNA reads as TGCAGTGCCCGGACGGGACGTGGGGGGGCTTCTAACTATGGCTACACCTTC. Protein product: CSARTGRGGASNYGYTF.

Only a few counts were recorded for this clonotype. The gene calls are TRBV24-1 and TRBJ2-1; D uncertain. CDR1 is KGHDR, CDR2 SFDVKD, per germline. The CDR3 is 12 residues long. V lost 3 bases to trimming and J lost 5 bases, with 4 bases between them. The CDR3 DNA reads as TGTGCCACCAGTGATCGCCACAATGAGCAGTTCTTC. This translates into CATSDRHNEQFF.

Comments on this clonotype: A junction boundary mismatches the germline segment, possibly from a read error. The CDR3 here is CASSLAGSGGADTQYF. The CDR3 region has the DNA TGTGCTAGCAGCTTAGCGGGAAGCGGGGGGGCGGATACGCAGTATTTT. The rearrangement links TRBV7-7 to TRBJ2-3; 10 bases are a match to TRBD2. The germline V gene encodes CDR1 SSHAT and CDR2 FNYEAQ (reference sequence). The CDR3 contains 16 residues.

The chain recombines TRBV20-1 with TRBJ2-7; 7 nucleotides match TRBD1. Germline-derived CDR1 and CDR2 are DFQATT and SNEGSKA (reference sequence). The CDR3 has 15 residues. V lost 6 bases and J lost 5; bases outside the gene matches: 16. CDR3 DNA sequence: TGCAGTGCGGTTAGCCTCGACAGGGTAGGCGACGAGCAGTACTTC. The encoded protein is CSAVSLDRVGDEQYF.

The table lists this clonotype with many counts. A read error may account for a junction end that differs from germline. The chain has TRBV5-1 and TRBJ1-4; D uncertain. The length of the CDR3 is 15 residues. Germline CDR1 reads SGHRS; CDR2 reads YFSETQ. The CDR3 coding sequence is TGCGCCAGCAGCGTCCTGACGGGAACTAATAAAAAACTGTTTTTT. Its protein product is CASSVLTGTNKKLFF. Full variable domain (outside the CDR3, taken from reference TRBV5-1 and TRBJ1-4): KAGVTQTPRYLIKTRGQQVTLSCSPISGHRSVSWYQQTPGQGLQFLFEYFSETQRNKGNFPGRFSGRQFSNSRSEMNVSTLELGDSALYLCASSVLTGTNKKLFFGSGTQLSVL.

The chain uses TRBV12-3 or TRBV12-4 and TRBJ1-1; D is perhaps TRBD1 (5 bases). The CDR3 covers 13 residues. Deletions cut 3 bases from V and 5 bases from J, with 10 bases between. CDR3 loop: CASSLGGDTEAFF. CDR3 coding DNA: TGTGCCAGCAGTTTGGGAGGGGATACTGAAGCTTTCTTT.

The chain is built from TRBV11-3 and TRBJ1-5, with TRBD1 matching over 8 bases. V was clipped by 5 bases and J by 1 base; unmatched bases: 7. CDR1 is SGHNT, CDR2 YENEEA, per germline. CDR3 size: 16 residues. The CDR3 here is CASSPRTGRSNQPQHF. CDR3 in DNA: TGTGCCAGCAGCCCTAGGACAGGGAGGAGCAATCAGCCCCAGCATTTT.

This clonotype was counted many times. This chain connects TRBV20-1 to TRBJ2-1, with D maybe TRBD2 (7 bases). Looked up from germline, CDR1 is DFQATT and CDR2 is SNEGSKA (reference sequence). V was cut by 0 bases and J by 5 bases, with 11 bases left in between. The CDR3 runs 14 residues. The CDR3 DNA reads TGCAGTGCTAGAGACGGGGGGCACCACAATGAGCAGTTCTTC. Residues: CSARDGGHHNEQFF.

This clonotype was observed a few times. The chain is built from TRBV11-3 and TRBJ1-2, with 9 nucleotides matching TRBD1. V lost 5 bases and J lost 4; bases outside the gene matches: 5. This CDR3 region has 14 residues. The germline gives CDR1 SGHNT, CDR2 YENEEA. As DNA, the CDR3 is TGTGCCAGCAGCCCCCCGGGACAGGGCTATGGCTACACCTTC. Translation gives CASSPPGQGYGYTF.

This clonotype was picked up a small number of times. V usage is TRBV3-1 and J usage is TRBJ2-1; D could derive from TRBD1 or TRBD2 (5 bases each). Trimming took off 6 bases at V and 0 bases at J, with 12 bases between the two ends. This CDR3 region has 15 residues. Germline-derived CDR1 and CDR2 are LGHDT and YNNKEL (reference sequence). CDR3 sequence reads: CASSSGPSSYNEQFF. Here the CDR3 DNA reads TGTGCCAGCAGTTCGGGACCCAGCTCCTACAATGAGCAGTTCTTC.

This clonotype has more than one count but fewer than ten. The chain joins TRBV5-1 to TRBJ2-6; D is unclear. The CDR3 runs 14 residues. Germline V gives CDR1 SGHRS, CDR2 YFSETQ. The V end lost 3 bases, the J end lost 0 bases, and 4 bases lay between the germline ends. The CDR3 region is CASSSGSGANVLTF. CDR3 DNA: TGCGCCAGCAGCTCCGGCTCTGGGGCCAACGTCCTGACTTTC.

This clonotype was seen at least ten times. The chain carries TRBV5-6 and TRBJ2-7, with D possibly being TRBD1 (5 bases). This CDR3 is built from 15 residues. The germline V gene encodes CDR1 SGHDT and CDR2 YYEEEE. Trimming took 0 bases from V and 1 from J, leaving 11 bases between them. The CDR3 DNA reads TGTGCCAGCAGCTTGGCGCAGGGTAGGTCCTACGAGCAGTACTTC. Translated, it gives CASSLAQGRSYEQYF.

This clonotype was counted ten times or more. The chain uses TRBV11-2 and TRBJ2-5; 9 nucleotides line up with TRBD1. Per germline, CDR1 SGHAT and CDR2 FQNNGV. This CDR3 has 15 amino acids. The V gene end was trimmed by 5 bases and the J gene end by 1 base; junction bases not matched to a gene: 5. CDR3 in amino acids: CASSVDRGPQETQYF. DNA for the CDR3: TGTGCCAGCAGCGTGGACAGGGGCCCCCAAGAGACCCAGTACTTC.

A remark on this clonotype: A read error is possible here, since a much larger clone lies one base away. The J gene is TRBJ2-1, the V gene TRBV20-1; D ambiguous. Germline V lookup: CDR1 DFQATT, CDR2 SNEGSKA (reference sequence). The CDR3 has 12 residues. The germline V and J ends were trimmed by 2 bases and 9 bases, with 11 bases remaining between them. CDR3 nucleotides: TGCAGTGCTAGATTAACTGAAGGTGAGCAGTTCTTC. Its translation is CSARLTEGEQFF.

This clonotype was counted ten times or more. The rearrangement joins TRBV30 to TRBJ1-3, with D possibly being TRBD1 (5 bases). The V end lost 3 bases, the J end lost 4 bases, and 19 bases lay between the germline ends. CDR1 and CDR2 from the germline V gene are GTSNPN and SVGIG (reference sequence). The CDR3 has 16 residues. CDR3 protein: CAWSEQREPGGNTIYF. As DNA, the CDR3 is TGTGCCTGGAGCGAGCAACGGGAACCAGGGGGAAACACCATATATTTT.